In this sample, the clone carrying this T cell receptor (beta chain) turned up many times. Its antigen is not known. For every donor, a draw yielded 8.5 to 10 milliliters of peripheral blood. CDR1 SGHRS and CDR2 YFSETQ come from the germline V gene. Trimming took 0 bases from V and 5 from J, leaving 19 bases between them. The CDR3 consists of 17 residues. Alongside a J-beta primer mix, a sample-barcoded 5' primer served in a second PCR lasting roughly 7 to 12 cycles. TCRdb called the 5' RACE reads again in MiXCR, with one record for every CDR3 protein. The table records 590,000 or so distinct CDR3 sequences, about 30% of them present only once. The record originates from a study of blood T cells in healthy people across ages. Study observations and caveats: Diversity of TCR beta per million T cells declined in a roughly linear way with age.

The sequenced sample was blood. The receptor was isolated from an elderly woman in good health. J is TRBJ2-3 and V is TRBV5-1, with a tentative D call TRBD1 (5 bases). The CDR3 loop is CASSLGAGRYIEDTQYF. The CDR3 region has the DNA TGCGCCAGCAGCTTGGGGGCAGGGCGGTATATCGAAGATACGCAGTATTTT.